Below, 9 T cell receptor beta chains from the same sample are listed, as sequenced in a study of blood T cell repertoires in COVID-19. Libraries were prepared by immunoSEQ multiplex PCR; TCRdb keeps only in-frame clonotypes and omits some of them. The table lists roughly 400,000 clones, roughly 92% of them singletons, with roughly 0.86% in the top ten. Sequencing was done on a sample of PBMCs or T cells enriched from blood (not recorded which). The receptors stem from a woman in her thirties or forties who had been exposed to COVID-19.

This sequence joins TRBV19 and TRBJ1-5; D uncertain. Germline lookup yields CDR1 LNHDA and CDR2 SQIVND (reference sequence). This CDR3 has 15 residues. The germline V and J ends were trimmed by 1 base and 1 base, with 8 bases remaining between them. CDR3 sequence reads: CASSIVTVSNQPQHF. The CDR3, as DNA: TGTGCCAGTAGTATAGTGACTGTGAGCAATCAGCCCCAGCATTTT.

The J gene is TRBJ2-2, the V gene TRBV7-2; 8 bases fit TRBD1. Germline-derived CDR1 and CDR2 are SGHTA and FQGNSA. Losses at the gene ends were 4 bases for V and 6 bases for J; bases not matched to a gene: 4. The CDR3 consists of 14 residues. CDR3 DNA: TGTGCCAGCAGCTCGACAGGGGACTCCGGGGAGCTGTTTTTT. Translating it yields CASSSTGDSGELFF.

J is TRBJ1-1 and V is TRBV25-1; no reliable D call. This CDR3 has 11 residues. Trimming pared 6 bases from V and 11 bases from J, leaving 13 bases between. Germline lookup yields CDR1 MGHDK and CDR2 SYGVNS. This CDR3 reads CASRDSGGAFF. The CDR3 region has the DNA TGTGCCAGCAGGGACTCAGGAGGGGCTTTCTTT.

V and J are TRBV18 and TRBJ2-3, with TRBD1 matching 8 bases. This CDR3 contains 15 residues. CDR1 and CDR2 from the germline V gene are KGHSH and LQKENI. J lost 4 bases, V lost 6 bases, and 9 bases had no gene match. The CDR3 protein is CASSVGQGVADTQYF. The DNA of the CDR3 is TGTGCCAGCTCCGTAGGACAGGGAGTTGCAGATACGCAGTATTTT.

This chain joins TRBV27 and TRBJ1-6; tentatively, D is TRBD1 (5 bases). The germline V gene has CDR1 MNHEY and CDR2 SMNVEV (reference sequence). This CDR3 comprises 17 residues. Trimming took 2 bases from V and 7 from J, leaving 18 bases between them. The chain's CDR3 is CASSLRVRGTANSPLHF. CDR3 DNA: TGTGCCAGCAGTTTAAGGGTTCGGGGGACCGCGAATTCACCCCTCCACTTT.

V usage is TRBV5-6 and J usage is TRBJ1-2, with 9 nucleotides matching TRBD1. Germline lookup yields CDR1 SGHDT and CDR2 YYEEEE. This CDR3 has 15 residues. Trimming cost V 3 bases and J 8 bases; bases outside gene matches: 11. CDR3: CASSSPGQGAGGYTF. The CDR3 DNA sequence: TGTGCCAGCAGCTCACCGGGACAGGGCGCGGGAGGCTACACCTTC.

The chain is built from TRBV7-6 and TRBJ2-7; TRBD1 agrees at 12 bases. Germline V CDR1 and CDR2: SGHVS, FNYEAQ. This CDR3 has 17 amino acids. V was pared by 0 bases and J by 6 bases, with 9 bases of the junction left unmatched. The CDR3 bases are TGTGCCAGCAGCTTAGCGCAAGGGACAGGGGGCTTGGGCGAGCAGTACTTC. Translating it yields CASSLAQGTGGLGEQYF. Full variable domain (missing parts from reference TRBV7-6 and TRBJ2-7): GAGVSQSPRYKVTKRGQDVALRCDPISGHVSLYWYRQALGQGPEFLTYFNYEAQQDKSGLPNDRFSAERPEGSISTLTIQRTEQRDSAMYRCASSLAQGTGGLGEQYFGPGTRLTVT.

The chain's CDR3 is CASSFGDRPTYNEQFF. The CDR3 nucleotides are TGTGCCAGCAGCTTCGGAGACAGGCCTACCTACAATGAGCAGTTCTTC. V usage is TRBV7-9 and J usage is TRBJ2-1; the D gene is possibly TRBD1 (6 bases). V lost 3 bases to trimming and J lost 2 bases, with 14 bases between them. The CDR3 covers 16 residues. Germline loops: CDR1 SEHNR, CDR2 FQNEAQ (reference sequence).

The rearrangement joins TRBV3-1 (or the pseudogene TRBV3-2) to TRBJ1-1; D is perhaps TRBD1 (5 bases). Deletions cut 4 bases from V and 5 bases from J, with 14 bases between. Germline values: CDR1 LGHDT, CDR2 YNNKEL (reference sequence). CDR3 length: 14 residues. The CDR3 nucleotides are TGTGCCAGCAGCCCAAGGAGGGCAGGGACTGAAGCTTTCTTT. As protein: CASSPRRAGTEAFF.